The present entry profiles one T cell receptor (beta chain) with its context. Its antigen is still unknown. Multiplex touch-down PCR with TRB-A/B primers amplified rearranged V-D-J TRB sequences. TCRdb independently ran MiXCR on the multiplex PCR reads; one entry per CDR3 protein. The table records roughly 10,000 distinct CDR3 sequences, less than 30% of them present only once. The CDR3 is made up of 16 amino acids. Trimming cost V 6 bases and J 7 bases; bases outside gene matches: 14. Germline-derived CDR1 and CDR2 are MNHEY and SVGAGI. TCR beta rearrangements were amplified from peripheral blood genomic DNA. This specimen comes from a study of T cell repertoires in aging, cancer and after chemotherapy. Across the whole study: The whole study produced a dataset of around 8.4 million TCR reads. Study-wide results and limits: Loss of evenness, beyond lost richness, contributed to age-related TCR diversity decline in cancer patients.

Sequenced sample: blood. The chain links TRBV6-5 to TRBJ1-4, with 7 bases fitting TRBD1. The sequence came from a human donor in good health. Written as DNA, the CDR3 is TGTGCCAGCAGCCGGGGACAGCCGGGTTCGGGTGAAAAACTGTTTTTT. The encoded protein is CASSRGQPGSGEKLFF.